A single sample is the source of the 7 T cell receptor beta chains below, sequenced in a study of regulatory T cells in long-lasting Graves disease. This sample's time point: persistent/refractory GD, antithyroid drugs over 5 years with positive TRAb. Making the TCR library involved RNA that had been extracted from PBMCs. According to the study, TCR beta libraries were built with iRepertoire HTBI primers and CDR3-region Arm-PCR. One entry per CDR3 protein results from TCRdb running MiXCR on the multiplex PCR reads. Of around 500,000 distinct CDR3 sequences in the sample, under 25% were seen once. This material consisted of peripheral blood mononuclear cells (PBMCs), taken when the disease was refractory, from a patient treated with antithyroid drugs. Every receptor here comes from a female donor with Graves disease.

This clonotype was counted between two and nine times. The J gene is TRBJ2-7, the V gene TRBV7-3, with D hard to call. CDR1 and CDR2 (germline): SGHTA, FQGTGA. The V and J ends lost 5 bases and 2 bases respectively, with 16 bases between them. This CDR3 is built from 15 residues. CDR3 DNA sequence: TGTGCCAGCAGCGCAGACTCACTCGCGCCCTACGAGCAGTACTTC. Its protein is CASSADSLAPYEQYF.

Ten or more counts support this clonotype. J is TRBJ1-2 and V is TRBV29-1; D is ambiguous. With 4 bases removed from V and 7 bases from J, the gap between germline ends came to 25 bases. Per germline, CDR1 SQVTM and CDR2 ANQGSEA. The CDR3 totals 16 residues. The CDR3 DNA is TGCAGCGTTGTCGCCCCGACGGTGGAGGGAGTGATTGGCTACACCTTC. This gives the protein CSVVAPTVEGVIGYTF.

V gene TRBV5-5 combines with J gene TRBJ1-1; D is unclear. Trimming cost V 2 bases and J 0 bases, with 11 bases left between them. The germline V gene encodes CDR1 SGHKS and CDR2 YYEKEE (reference sequence). The CDR3 is 15 amino acids. The CDR3 here is CASSFRQNLNTEAFF. For the CDR3, the DNA is TGTGCCAGCAGCTTTAGGCAGAACCTGAACACTGAAGCTTTCTTT.

The chain is built from TRBV29-1 and TRBJ2-7; perhaps TRBD2 as D (7 bases). The V end lost 1 base, the J end lost 0 bases, and 22 bases lay between the germline ends. CDR1 and CDR2 from the germline V gene are SQVTM and ANQGSEA. The CDR3 has 18 residues. CDR3 nucleotide sequence: TGCAGCGTTGAAGGGGGGGGCCAAGGTTCCAAGAGCTCCTACGAGCAGTACTTC. This sequence encodes CSVEGGGQGSKSSYEQYF.

This clonotype came up many times. This rearrangement joins TRBV9 to TRBJ1-4; perhaps TRBD1 as D (5 bases). CDR3 length: 16 residues. V gave up 4 bases and J gave up 0 bases, with 13 bases separating them. The germline V gene has CDR1 SGDLS and CDR2 YYNGEE. The DNA of the CDR3 is TGTGCCAGCAGCCCGGGGCTGGTTGCAACTAATGAAAAACTGTTTTTT. Protein product: CASSPGLVATNEKLFF.

The table lists this clonotype with many counts. The chain couples TRBV24-1 to TRBJ2-2; TRBD1 agrees at 12 bases. Germline CDR1 is KGHDR and CDR2 is SFDVKD. The CDR3 is made up of 16 amino acids. The V gene end was trimmed by 4 bases and the J gene end by 7 bases; junction bases not matched to a gene: 6. CDR3 loop: CATSDPGQGAVGELFF. CDR3 bases: TGTGCCACCAGTGACCCGGGACAGGGGGCTGTCGGGGAGCTGTTTTTT.

This clonotype was seen a handful of times. The V call is TRBV7-9, the J call TRBJ1-2, with TRBD1 identical over 9 bases. Germline loops: CDR1 SEHNR, CDR2 FQNEAQ (reference sequence). This CDR3 comprises 17 residues. V gave up 3 bases and J gave up 3 bases; unmatched junction bases: 11. DNA of the CDR3: TGTGCCAGCAGCTTCATGCCGGGACAGGGTTCGGACTATGGCTACACCTTC. Protein: CASSFMPGQGSDYGYTF.